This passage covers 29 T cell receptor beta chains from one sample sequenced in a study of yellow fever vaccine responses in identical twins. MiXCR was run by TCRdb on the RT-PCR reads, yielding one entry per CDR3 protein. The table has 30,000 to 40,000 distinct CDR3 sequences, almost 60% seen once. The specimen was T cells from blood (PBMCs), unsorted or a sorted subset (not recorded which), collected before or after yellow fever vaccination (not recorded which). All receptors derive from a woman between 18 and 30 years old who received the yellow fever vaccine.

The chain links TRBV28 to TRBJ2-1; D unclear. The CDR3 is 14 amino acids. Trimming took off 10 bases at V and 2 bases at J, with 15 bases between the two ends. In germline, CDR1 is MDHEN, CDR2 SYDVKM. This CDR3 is CATFGGPPYNEQFF. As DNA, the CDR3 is TGTGCCACCTTCGGTGGTCCCCCCTACAATGAGCAGTTCTTC.

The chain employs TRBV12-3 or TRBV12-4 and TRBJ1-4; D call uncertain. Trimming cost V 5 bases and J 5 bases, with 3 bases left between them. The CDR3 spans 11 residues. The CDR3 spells CASSPNEKLFF. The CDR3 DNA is TGTGCCAGCAGTCCCAATGAAAAACTGTTTTTT.

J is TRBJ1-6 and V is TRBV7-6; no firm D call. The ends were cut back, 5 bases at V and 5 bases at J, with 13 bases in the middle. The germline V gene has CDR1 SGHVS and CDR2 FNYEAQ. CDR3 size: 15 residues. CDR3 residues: CASSPAAGDNSPLHF. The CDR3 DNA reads TGTGCCAGCAGCCCCGCGGCAGGAGATAATTCACCCCTCCACTTT.

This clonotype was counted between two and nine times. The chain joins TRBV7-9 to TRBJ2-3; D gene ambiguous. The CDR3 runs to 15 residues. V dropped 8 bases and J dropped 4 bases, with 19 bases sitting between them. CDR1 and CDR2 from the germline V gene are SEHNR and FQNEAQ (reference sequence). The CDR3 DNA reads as TGTGCCAGCGGGGTGACCCCTCCTCCACCAGATACGCAGTATTTT. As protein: CASGVTPPPPDTQYF.

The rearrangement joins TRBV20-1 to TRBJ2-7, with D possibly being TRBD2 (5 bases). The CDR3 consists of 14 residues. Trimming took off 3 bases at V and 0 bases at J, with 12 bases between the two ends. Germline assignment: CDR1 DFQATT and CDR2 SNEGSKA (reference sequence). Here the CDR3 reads CSASLRGSSYEQYV. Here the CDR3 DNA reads TGCAGTGCTAGCCTTCGAGGGTCCTCCTACGAGCAGTACGTC.

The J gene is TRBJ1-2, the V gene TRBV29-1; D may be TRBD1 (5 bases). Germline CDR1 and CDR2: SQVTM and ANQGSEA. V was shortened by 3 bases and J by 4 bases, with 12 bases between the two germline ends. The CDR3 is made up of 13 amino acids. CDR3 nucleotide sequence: TGCAGCGTTGAGGGACGGGGGAGCTATGGCTACACCTTC. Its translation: CSVEGRGSYGYTF. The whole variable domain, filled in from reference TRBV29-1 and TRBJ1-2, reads SAVISQKPSRDICQRGTSLTIQCQVDSQVTMMFWYRQQPGQSLTLIATANQGSEATYESGFVIDKFPISRPNLTFSTLTVSNMSPEDSSIYLCSVEGRGSYGYTFGSGTRLTVV.

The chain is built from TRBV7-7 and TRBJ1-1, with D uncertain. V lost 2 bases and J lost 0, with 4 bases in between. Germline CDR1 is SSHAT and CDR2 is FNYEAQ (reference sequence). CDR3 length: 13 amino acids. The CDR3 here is CASSLQVNTEAFF. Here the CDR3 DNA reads TGTGCCAGCAGCTTACAGGTGAACACTGAAGCTTTCTTT.

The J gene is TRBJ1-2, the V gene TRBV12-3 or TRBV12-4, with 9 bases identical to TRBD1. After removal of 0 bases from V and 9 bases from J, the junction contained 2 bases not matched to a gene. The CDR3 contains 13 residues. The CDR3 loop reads CASSLAGQGRYTF. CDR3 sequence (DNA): TGTGCCAGCAGTTTAGCCGGACAGGGGCGCTACACCTTC.

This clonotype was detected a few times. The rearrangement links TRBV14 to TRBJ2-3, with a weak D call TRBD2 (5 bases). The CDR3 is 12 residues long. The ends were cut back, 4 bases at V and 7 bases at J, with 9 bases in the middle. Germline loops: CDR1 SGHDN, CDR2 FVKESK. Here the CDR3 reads CASSLSGNTQYF. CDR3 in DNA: TGTGCCAGCAGCCTCTCCGGGAATACGCAGTATTTT.

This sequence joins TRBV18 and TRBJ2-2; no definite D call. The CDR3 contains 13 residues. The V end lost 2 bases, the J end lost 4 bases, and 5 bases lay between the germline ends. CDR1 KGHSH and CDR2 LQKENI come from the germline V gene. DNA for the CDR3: TGTGCCAGCTCACCAAGTTCCACCGGGGAGCTGTTTTTT. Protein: CASSPSSTGELFF.

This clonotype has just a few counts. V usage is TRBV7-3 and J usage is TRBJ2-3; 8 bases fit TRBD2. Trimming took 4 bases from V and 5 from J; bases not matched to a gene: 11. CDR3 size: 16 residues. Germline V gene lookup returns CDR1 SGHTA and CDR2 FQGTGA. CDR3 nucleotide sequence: TGTGCCAGCAGCTCAACACCGGGACTAGGCGGAGATACGCAGTATTTT. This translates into CASSSTPGLGGDTQYF.

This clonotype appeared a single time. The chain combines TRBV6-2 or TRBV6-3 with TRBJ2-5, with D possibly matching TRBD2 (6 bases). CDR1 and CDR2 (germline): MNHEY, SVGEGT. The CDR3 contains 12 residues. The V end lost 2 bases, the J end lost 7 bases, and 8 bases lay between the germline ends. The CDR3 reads CASSYERVTQYF. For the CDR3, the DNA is TGTGCCAGCAGTTACGAGCGGGTGACCCAGTACTTC.

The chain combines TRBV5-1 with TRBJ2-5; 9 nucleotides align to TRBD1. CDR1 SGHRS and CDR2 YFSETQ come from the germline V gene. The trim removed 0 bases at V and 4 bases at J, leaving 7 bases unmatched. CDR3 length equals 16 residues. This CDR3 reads CASSLAPGTGLETQYF. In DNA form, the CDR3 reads TGCGCCAGCAGCTTGGCCCCCGGGACAGGGCTAGAGACCCAGTACTTC.

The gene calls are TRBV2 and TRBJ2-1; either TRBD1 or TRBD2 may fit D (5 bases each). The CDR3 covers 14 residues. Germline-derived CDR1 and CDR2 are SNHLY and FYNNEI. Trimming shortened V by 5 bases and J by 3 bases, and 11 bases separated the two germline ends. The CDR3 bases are TGTGCCAGCAGTCCCGGGGCCATCTACAATGAGCAGTTCTTC. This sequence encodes CASSPGAIYNEQFF.

CDR3 nucleotides: TGTGCCACCAGTTATCGGGGTTCCTCCTACAATGAGCAGTTCTTC. It yields the protein CATSYRGSSYNEQFF. The chain couples TRBV24-1 to TRBJ2-1; D might be TRBD2 (5 bases). Germline CDR1 is KGHDR and CDR2 is SFDVKD. The CDR3 has 15 amino acids. Trimming removed 6 bases from V and 0 bases from J, with 11 bases in between.

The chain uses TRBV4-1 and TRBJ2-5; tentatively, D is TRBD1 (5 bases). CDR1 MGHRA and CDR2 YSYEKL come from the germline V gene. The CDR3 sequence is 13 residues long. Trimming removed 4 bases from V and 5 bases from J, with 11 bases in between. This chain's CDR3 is CASSLVRGETQYF. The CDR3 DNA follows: TGCGCCAGCAGCCTGGTTAGGGGCGAGACCCAGTACTTC.

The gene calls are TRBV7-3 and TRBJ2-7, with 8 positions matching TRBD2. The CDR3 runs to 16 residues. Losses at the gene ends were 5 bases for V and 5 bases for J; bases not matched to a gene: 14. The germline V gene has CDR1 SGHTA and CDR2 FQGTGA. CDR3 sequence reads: CASSKLPGTSPHEQYF. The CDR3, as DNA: TGTGCCAGCAGCAAACTTCCCGGGACTAGTCCCCACGAGCAGTACTTC.

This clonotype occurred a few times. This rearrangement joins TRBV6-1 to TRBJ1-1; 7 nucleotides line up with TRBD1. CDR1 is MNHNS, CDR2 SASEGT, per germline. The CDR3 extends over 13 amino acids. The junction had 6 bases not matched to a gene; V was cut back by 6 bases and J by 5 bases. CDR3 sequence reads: CASRRQGPTEAFF. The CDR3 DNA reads TGTGCCAGCAGGAGACAGGGCCCGACTGAAGCTTTCTTT.

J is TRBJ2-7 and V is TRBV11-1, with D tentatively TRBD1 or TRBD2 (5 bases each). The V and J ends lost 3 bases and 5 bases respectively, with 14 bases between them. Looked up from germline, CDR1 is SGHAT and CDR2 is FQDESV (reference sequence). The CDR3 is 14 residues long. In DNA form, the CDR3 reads TGTGCCAGCAGCTTGGTACCAGGGACGGACGAGCAGTACTTC. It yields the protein CASSLVPGTDEQYF.

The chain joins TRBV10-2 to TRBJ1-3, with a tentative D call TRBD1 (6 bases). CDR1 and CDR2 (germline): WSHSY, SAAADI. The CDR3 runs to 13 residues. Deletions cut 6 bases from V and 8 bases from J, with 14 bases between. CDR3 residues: CASSEQGWDTIYF. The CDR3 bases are TGCGCCAGCAGCGAACAGGGATGGGACACCATATATTTT.

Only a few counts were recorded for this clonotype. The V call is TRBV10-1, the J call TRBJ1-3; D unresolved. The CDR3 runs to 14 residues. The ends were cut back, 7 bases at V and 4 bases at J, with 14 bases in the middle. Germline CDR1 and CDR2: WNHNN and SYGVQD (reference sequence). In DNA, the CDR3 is TGCGCCAGCACCGCCGGCGTGGGGGGAAACACCATATATTTT. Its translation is CASTAGVGGNTIYF.

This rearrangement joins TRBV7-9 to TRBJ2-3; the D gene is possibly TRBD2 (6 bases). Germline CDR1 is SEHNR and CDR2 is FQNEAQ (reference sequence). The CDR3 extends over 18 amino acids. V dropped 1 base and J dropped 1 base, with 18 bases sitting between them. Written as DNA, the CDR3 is TGTGCCAGCAGCTTAGTCCCTCTTCCTAGCGCCCGCACAGATACGCAGTATTTT. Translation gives CASSLVPLPSARTDTQYF.

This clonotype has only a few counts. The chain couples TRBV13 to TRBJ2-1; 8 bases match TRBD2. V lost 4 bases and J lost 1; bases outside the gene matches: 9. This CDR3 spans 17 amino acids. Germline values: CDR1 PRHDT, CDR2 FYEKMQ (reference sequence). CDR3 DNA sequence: TGTGCCAGCAGCTCTACCCGACTAGCGAATTCCTACAATGAGCAGTTCTTC. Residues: CASSSTRLANSYNEQFF.

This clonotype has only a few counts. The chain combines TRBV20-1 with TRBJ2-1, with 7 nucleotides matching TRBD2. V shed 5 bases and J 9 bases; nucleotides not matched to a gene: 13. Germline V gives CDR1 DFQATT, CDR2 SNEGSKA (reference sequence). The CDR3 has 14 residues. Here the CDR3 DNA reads TGCAGTGCTTCCAGCGGGAAGGTTAGACCTGAGCAGTTCTTC. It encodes CSASSGKVRPEQFF.

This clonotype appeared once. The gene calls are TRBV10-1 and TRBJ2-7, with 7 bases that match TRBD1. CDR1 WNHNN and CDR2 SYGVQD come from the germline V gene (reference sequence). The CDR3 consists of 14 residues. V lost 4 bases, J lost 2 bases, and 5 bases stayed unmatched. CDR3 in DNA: TGCGCCAGCAGTGGCGACAGGGCTCCCTACGAGCAGTACTTC. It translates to CASSGDRAPYEQYF.

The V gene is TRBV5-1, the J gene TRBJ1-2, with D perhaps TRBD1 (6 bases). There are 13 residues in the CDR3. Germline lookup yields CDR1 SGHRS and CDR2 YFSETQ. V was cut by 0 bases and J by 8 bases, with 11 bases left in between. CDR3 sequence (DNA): TGCGCCAGCAGCTTGGACCAGGGGCGCGGCTACACCTTC. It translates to CASSLDQGRGYTF.

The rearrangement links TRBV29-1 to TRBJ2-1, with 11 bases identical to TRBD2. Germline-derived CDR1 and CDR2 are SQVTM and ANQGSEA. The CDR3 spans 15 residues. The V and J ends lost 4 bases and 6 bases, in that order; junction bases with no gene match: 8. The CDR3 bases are TGCAGCGTTGCCCGGGTAGCGGGAGGGGGCAATGAGCAGTTCTTC. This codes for CSVARVAGGGNEQFF.

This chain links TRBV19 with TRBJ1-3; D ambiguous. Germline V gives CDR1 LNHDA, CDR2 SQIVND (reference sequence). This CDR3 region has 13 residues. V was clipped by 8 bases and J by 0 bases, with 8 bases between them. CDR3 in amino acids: CASRSSSGNTIYF. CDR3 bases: TGTGCCAGTCGGTCGAGCTCTGGAAACACCATATATTTT.

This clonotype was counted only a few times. The CDR3 DNA follows: TGTGCCACCAGCAGAGGGGTCAAGACTAGCGGCTCCTACAATGAGCAGTTCTTC. Protein sequence: CATSRGVKTSGSYNEQFF. The chain uses TRBV15 and TRBJ2-1, with TRBD2 matching 9 bases. This CDR3 is 18 amino acids long. CDR1 and CDR2 from the germline V gene are LNHNV and YYDKDF (reference sequence). V trimming: 1 base; J trimming: 0 bases; junction bases outside the gene matches: 7.